The rows below give T cell receptor beta chains drawn from one sample of a study of blood T cell repertoires in COVID-19. Generated by immunoSEQ multiplex PCR, the TCRdb table keeps only in-frame clones and is missing some. The sample lists some 170,000 clones; roughly three quarters were seen once. The specimen was peripheral blood. The receptor set was obtained from a woman aged 50 to 60 with active or convalescent COVID-19. Each CDR3 is given with its conserved first and last residue.

TRBV6-2/TRBV6-3 CASSYRDHGGDYNEQFF
TRBV11-2 CASSPNGLAGGNNEQFF
TRBV4-2 CASSQDQEDTQYF
TRBV7-3 CASSSYGQGRADTQYF
TRBV9 CASSTTPDRGFNTEAFF
TRBV18 CASSPVDSLNTEAFF
TRBV3-1/TRBV3-2 CASSQTLAGTYNEQFF
TRBV11-2 CASSLDLRQGGFYGYTF
TRBV5-1 CASSPRDRGHNEQFF
TRBV6-6 CASSPGGNWLNTEAFF
TRBV7-2 CASSLYFSTDTQYF
TRBV9 CASSVGDTLGTGELFF
TRBV7-3 CASSLGDASYNEQFF
TRBV30 CAWRGQGASPLHF
TRBV4-1 CASSQTSGEETQYF
TRBV7-9 CASSADGGTVEQYF